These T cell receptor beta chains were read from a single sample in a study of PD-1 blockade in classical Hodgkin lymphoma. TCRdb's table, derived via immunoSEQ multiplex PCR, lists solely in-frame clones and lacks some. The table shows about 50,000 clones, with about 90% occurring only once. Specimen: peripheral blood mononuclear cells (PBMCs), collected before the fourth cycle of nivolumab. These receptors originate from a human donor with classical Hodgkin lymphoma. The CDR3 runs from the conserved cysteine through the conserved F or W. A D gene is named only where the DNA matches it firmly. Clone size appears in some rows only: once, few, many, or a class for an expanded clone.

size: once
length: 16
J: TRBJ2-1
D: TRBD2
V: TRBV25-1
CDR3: CASTPEGLAGVSEQFF
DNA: TGTGCCAGCACCCCGGAGGGACTAGCGGGAGTTAGTGAGCAGTTCTTC

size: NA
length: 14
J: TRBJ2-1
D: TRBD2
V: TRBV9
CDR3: CASGPGGSYNEQFF
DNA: TGTGCCAGCGGCCCGGGGGGGTCCTACAATGAGCAGTTCTTC

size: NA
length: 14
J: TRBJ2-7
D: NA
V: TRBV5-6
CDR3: CASSLGEWFYEQYF
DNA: TGTGCCAGCAGCTTGGGAGAGTGGTTCTACGAGCAGTACTTC

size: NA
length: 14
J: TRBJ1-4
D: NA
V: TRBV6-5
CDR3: CASSYGPWGEKLFF
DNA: TGTGCCAGCAGTTACGGCCCGTGGGGTGAAAAACTGTTTTTT

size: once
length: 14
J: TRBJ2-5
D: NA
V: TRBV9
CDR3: CASSVAPLQETQYF
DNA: TGTGCCAGCAGCGTAGCCCCTCTCCAAGAGACCCAGTACTTC

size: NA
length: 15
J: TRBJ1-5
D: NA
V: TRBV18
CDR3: CASSREGAYNQPQHF
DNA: TGTGCCAGCTCCCGTGAAGGGGCCTACAATCAGCCCCAGCATTTT

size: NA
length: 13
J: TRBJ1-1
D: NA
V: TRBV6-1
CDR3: CASSPRGSTEAFF
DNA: TGTGCCAGCAGTCCAAGGGGAAGCACTGAAGCTTTCTTT

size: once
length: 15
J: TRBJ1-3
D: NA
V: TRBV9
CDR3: CASSVEGDSGNTIYF
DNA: TGTGCCAGCAGCGTTGAGGGAGACTCTGGAAACACCATATATTTT

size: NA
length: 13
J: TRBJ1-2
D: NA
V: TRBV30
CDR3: CAWMVGNDYGYTF
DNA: TGTGCCTGGATGGTGGGGAATGACTATGGCTACACCTTC

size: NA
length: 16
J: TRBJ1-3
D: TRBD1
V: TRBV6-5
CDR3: CASSYSTGGTGNTIYF
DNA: TGTGCCAGCAGTTACTCCACAGGGGGCACTGGAAACACCATATATTTT

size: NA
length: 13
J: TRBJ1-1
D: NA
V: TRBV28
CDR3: CASSAPVNTEAFF
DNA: TGTGCCAGCAGCGCACCGGTGAACACTGAAGCTTTCTTT

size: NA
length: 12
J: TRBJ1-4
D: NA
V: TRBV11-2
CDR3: CASEGLGEKLFF
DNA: TGTGCCAGCGAAGGGCTTGGTGAAAAACTGTTTTTT

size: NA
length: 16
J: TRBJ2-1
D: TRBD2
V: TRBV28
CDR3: CASSRLAGVSYNEQFF
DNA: TGTGCCAGCAGTCGTCTAGCGGGAGTCTCCTACAATGAGCAGTTCTTC

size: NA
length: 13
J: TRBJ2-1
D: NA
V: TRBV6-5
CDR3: CASSYSLTAEQFF
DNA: TGTGCCAGCAGTTACTCGCTGACGGCTGAGCAGTTCTTC

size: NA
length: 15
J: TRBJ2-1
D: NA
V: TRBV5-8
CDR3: CASSLRTGAYNEQFF
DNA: TGTGCCAGCAGCTTGAGGACGGGAGCCTACAATGAGCAGTTCTTC

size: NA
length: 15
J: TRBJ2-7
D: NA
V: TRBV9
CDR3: CASSVVGGAIYEQYF
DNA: TGTGCCAGCAGCGTAGTTGGGGGCGCGATCTACGAGCAGTACTTC

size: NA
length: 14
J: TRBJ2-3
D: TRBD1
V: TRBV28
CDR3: CASSSGQGIDTQYF
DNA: TGTGCCAGCAGTTCAGGACAGGGTATAGATACGCAGTATTTT

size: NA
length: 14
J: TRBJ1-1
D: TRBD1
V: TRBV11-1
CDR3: CASSPGQGRAEAFF
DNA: TGTGCCAGCAGCCCCGGACAGGGACGAGCTGAAGCTTTCTTT